This TCR beta chain was retrieved from a study of CD8 T cells in ankylosing spondylitis. Study findings and constraints: What appeared characteristic of ankylosing spondylitis blood was a TCR beta motif of under 10 highly homologous variants. Earlier work had already found some motif variants in reactive arthritis synovial fluid and blood. Matched ankylosing spondylitis synovial fluid reportedly contained a significantly enriched population of disease-linked clones.

Of note for this clonotype: Its antigen is as yet unknown.

TCRdb processed the 5' RACE reads anew with MiXCR; each CDR3 protein has one entry. The sample shows a few hundred thousand distinct CDR3 sequences, roughly a tenth of them seen only once. This CDR3 region has 15 residues. V shed 4 bases and J 6 bases; nucleotides not matched to a gene: 4. Per germline, CDR1 SGHDT and CDR2 YYEEEE. The sequencing sample was made of blood, either unsorted or a sorted T cell fraction (not recorded which). This sequence was found in a male donor with ankylosing spondylitis or in good health (not recorded which). The chain is built from TRBV5-6 and TRBJ1-6; the match to TRBD1 covers 10 bases. CDR3: CASSLGTGVNSPLHF. The CDR3 DNA sequence: TGTGCCAGCAGCCTAGGGACAGGGGTTAATTCACCCCTCCACTTT.